Below, 26 T cell receptor beta chains from the same sample are listed, as sequenced in a study of T cell responses to AZD1222 COVID-19 vaccine. Generated by immunoSEQ multiplex PCR, the TCRdb table keeps only in-frame clones and is missing some. The sample consists of approximately 100,000 clones, about 86% of them appearing once. The sample here was peripheral blood, taken on day 0 of AZD1222 vaccination. The receptors stem from an adult in good health.

V and J are TRBV5-1 and TRBJ1-2; D possibly corresponds to TRBD1 (5 bases). This CDR3 is 16 amino acids long. The V gene lost 0 bases and the J gene lost 6 bases, with 18 bases spanning the gap. Germline assignment: CDR1 SGHRS and CDR2 YFSETQ. Here the CDR3 reads CASSLDRGTSLDGYTF. The CDR3 DNA reads as TGCGCCAGCAGCTTGGATCGAGGGACCAGCCTCGATGGCTACACCTTC.

The V gene is TRBV9, the J gene TRBJ2-7; D uncertain. V shed 0 bases and J shed 3 bases, with 16 bases lying between them. This CDR3 is 16 amino acids long. Per the germline V gene, CDR1 is SGDLS and CDR2 is YYNGEE. CDR3 sequence (DNA): TGTGCCAGCAGCGTAGGAATCAGCGAAGATGGCTACGAGCAGTACTTC. Translated: CASSVGISEDGYEQYF.

The genes are TRBV2 and TRBJ2-1; TRBD2 aligns across 11 bases. Trimming at V came to 4 bases and at J to 2 bases, leaving 1 base not matched to a gene. The germline CDR1 and CDR2 sequences are SNHLY and FYNNEI. This CDR3 spans 15 amino acids. DNA of the CDR3: TGTGCCAGCAGTGGGGGACTAGCGGCCTACAATGAGCAGTTCTTC. Translated: CASSGGLAAYNEQFF.

This clone was seen more than once but under ten times. CDR3: CASSWRGDTQYF. CDR3 DNA: TGTGCCAGCAGCTGGAGGGGAGATACGCAGTATTTT. The chain combines TRBV7-2 with TRBJ2-3; weak D call: TRBD2 (6 bases). Trimming removed 4 bases from V and 5 bases from J, with 7 bases in between. Germline V gene data show CDR1 as SGHTA and CDR2 as FQGNSA. CDR3 length equals 12 residues.

The CDR3 loop reads CASSYRDSYGYTF. The DNA of the CDR3 is TGTGCCAGCAGTTACCGGGATAGTTATGGCTACACCTTC. V usage is TRBV7-2 and J usage is TRBJ1-2; the D is unclear. V dropped 6 bases and J dropped 5 bases, with 13 bases sitting between them. CDR3 length: 13 residues. Germline assignment: CDR1 SGHTA and CDR2 FQGNSA.

The CDR3 sequence: CASSFVGGATF. The CDR3 bases are TGTGCCAGCAGCTTTGTGGGGGGAGCCACCTTC. The chain carries TRBV5-6 and TRBJ1-2, with TRBD1 as a possible D gene (5 bases). Trimming took 2 bases from V and 13 from J, leaving 12 bases between them. CDR1 SGHDT and CDR2 YYEEEE come from the germline V gene. The CDR3 covers 11 residues. Using reference TRBV5-6 and TRBJ1-2 for the parts outside the CDR3, the full variable domain is DAGVTQSPTHLIKTRGQQVTLRCSPKSGHDTVSWYQQALGQGPQFIFQYYEEEERQRGNFPDRFSGHQFPNYSSELNVNALLLGDSALYLCASSFVGGATFGSGTRLTVV.

This clone was observed once. CDR3 amino acids: CSASDTGQGISYEQYF. The CDR3 DNA reads TGCAGTGCTAGTGATACGGGACAGGGGATTTCCTACGAGCAGTACTTC. The chain has TRBV20-1 and TRBJ2-7; 10 positions agree with TRBD1. After removal of 3 bases from V and 1 base from J, the junction contained 9 bases not matched to a gene. There are 16 residues in the CDR3. Germline values: CDR1 DFQATT, CDR2 SNEGSKA (reference sequence).

The V gene is TRBV19, the J gene TRBJ1-6, with 7 nucleotides matching TRBD1. In germline, CDR1 is LNHDA, CDR2 SQIVND (reference sequence). The V gene end was trimmed by 10 bases and the J gene end by 13 bases; junction bases not matched to a gene: 13. This CDR3 comprises 13 residues. The DNA for the CDR3 is TGTGCCACGCGGGACAGCCCGACGGGGCCCCTCCACTTT. It translates to CATRDSPTGPLHF.

The chain recombines TRBV30 with TRBJ2-2; 8 bases line up with TRBD1. The germline CDR1 and CDR2 sequences are GTSNPN and SVGIG (reference sequence). This CDR3 spans 16 amino acids. The V gene end was trimmed by 3 bases and the J gene end by 1 base; junction bases not matched to a gene: 7. The CDR3 spells CAWRKAGTGNTGELFF. In DNA form, the CDR3 reads TGTGCCTGGAGAAAAGCCGGGACAGGGAACACCGGGGAGCTGTTTTTT. The whole variable domain, filled in from reference TRBV30 and TRBJ2-2, reads SQTIHQWPATLVQPVGSPLSLECTVEGTSNPNLYWYRQAAGRGLQLLFYSVGIGQISSEVPQNLSASRPQDRQFILSSKKLLLSDSGFYLCAWRKAGTGNTGELFFGEGSRLTVL.

This chain connects TRBV5-6 to TRBJ2-3; 9 bases map to TRBD2. The CDR3 is made up of 16 amino acids. In germline, CDR1 is SGHDT, CDR2 YYEEEE. Unmatched junction bases numbered 11, after V lost 3 bases and J lost 6 bases. Here the CDR3 reads CASSSLWGGRVDTQYF. The DNA for the CDR3 is TGTGCCAGCAGCTCTCTCTGGGGCGGGAGGGTTGATACGCAGTATTTT.

This clone showed up just a few times. This rearrangement joins TRBV2 to TRBJ2-7, with TRBD1 identical over 8 bases. The CDR3 totals 14 residues. CDR1 is SNHLY, CDR2 FYNNEI, per germline. J lost 6 bases, V lost 5 bases, and 9 bases had no gene match. In nucleotides, the CDR3 is TGTGCCAGCAGTAAAAGGACAGGGCCCCGCGAGCAGTACTTC. It translates to CASSKRTGPREQYF. The full variable domain, completed using reference TRBV2 and TRBJ2-7, is EPEVTQTPSHQVTQMGQEVILRCVPISNHLYFYWYRQILGQKVEFLVSFYNNEISEKSEIFDDQFSVERPDGSNFTLKIRSTKLEDSAMYFCASSKRTGPREQYFGPGTRLTVT.

The genes are TRBV6-5 and TRBJ2-7; 7 nucleotides align to TRBD2. The CDR3 runs to 13 residues. J was trimmed by 0 bases and V by 10 bases; bases with no gene match: 6. The germline CDR1 and CDR2 sequences are MNHEY and SVGAGI. CDR3 bases: TGTGCCACACAAAGCGGGATCTCCTACGAGCAGTACTTC. Its translation: CATQSGISYEQYF.

This clone has at least ten counts. The V gene is TRBV4-2, the J gene TRBJ2-7, with 10 positions matching TRBD1. Germline assignment: CDR1 LGHNA and CDR2 YNFKEQ. The J segment lost 0 bases and the V segment lost 3 bases, leaving 5 bases of the junction unmatched. The CDR3 spans 16 residues. The chain's CDR3 is CASSQPGTGASYEQYF. The CDR3 DNA reads TGTGCCAGCAGCCAGCCCGGGACAGGGGCCTCCTACGAGCAGTACTTC.

The V gene is TRBV10-3, the J gene TRBJ1-3, with a possible D match to TRBD1 (5 bases). Deletions cut 0 bases from V and 12 bases from J, with 18 bases between. This CDR3 spans 15 amino acids. In germline, CDR1 is ENHRY, CDR2 SYGVKD. The CDR3 here is CAISESLRRTSGIYF. The CDR3 DNA is TGTGCCATCAGTGAGTCTTTGAGACGGACAAGCGGCATATATTTT.

This chain links TRBV28 with TRBJ2-7; 12 bases are shared with TRBD2. The V segment lost 7 bases and the J segment 9 bases; nucleotides outside the gene matches: 13. This CDR3 comprises 15 residues. CDR1 MDHEN and CDR2 SYDVKM come from the germline V gene. The CDR3 nucleotides are TGTGCCAGCACCTCGACTAGCGGGAGTGGGGGTGGGCAGTACTTC. It yields the protein CASTSTSGSGGGQYF.

V is TRBV29-1 and J is TRBJ1-1; a weak D match, TRBD1 (6 bases). V lost 5 bases and J lost 1, with 14 bases in between. CDR1 is SQVTM, CDR2 ANQGSEA, per germline. The CDR3 has 14 amino acids. The CDR3 nucleotides read TGCAGCGTTAAACCGGGAGGGGGGAACACTGAAGCTTTCTTT. It is translated as CSVKPGGGNTEAFF.

In its sample, this clone was seen a few times. The rearrangement links TRBV7-2 to TRBJ1-2, with TRBD1 identical over 8 bases. CDR3 length: 15 amino acids. Germline V lookup: CDR1 SGHTA, CDR2 FQGNSA. The V segment lost 5 bases and the J segment 2 bases; nucleotides outside the gene matches: 7. CDR3: CASSPQGATNYGYTF. The CDR3 DNA is TGTGCCAGCAGCCCTCAGGGGGCGACGAACTATGGCTACACCTTC.

The chain joins TRBV28 to TRBJ1-4; D is uncertain. The germline V gene has CDR1 MDHEN and CDR2 SYDVKM. V was clipped by 3 bases and J by 8 bases, with 7 bases between them. This CDR3 region has 12 residues. The CDR3 DNA reads TGTGCCAGCAGTTTGGGTTGGGAAAAACTGTTTTTT. Its translation is CASSLGWEKLFF. The variable domain in full, with the rest retrieved from reference TRBV28 and TRBJ1-4, is DVKVTQSSRYLVKRTGEKVFLECVQDMDHENMFWYRQDPGLGLRLIYFSYDVKMKEKGDIPEGYSVSREKKERFSLILESASTNQTSMYLCASSLGWEKLFFGSGTQLSVL.

This sequence joins TRBV27 and TRBJ1-2; D is possibly TRBD1 (5 bases). Trimming left V 2 bases short and J 1 base short, with 11 bases between. In germline, CDR1 is MNHEY, CDR2 SMNVEV (reference sequence). This CDR3 contains 15 residues. The CDR3 loop reads CASSLTQGINYGYTF. CDR3 coding DNA: TGTGCCAGCAGTTTAACCCAGGGAATTAACTATGGCTACACCTTC.

The chain combines TRBV5-1 with TRBJ1-6; D remains ambiguous. CDR3 length: 15 amino acids. CDR1 and CDR2 from the germline V gene are SGHRS and YFSETQ. V lost 0 bases to trimming and J lost 9 bases, with 13 bases between them. The CDR3 DNA is TGCGCCAGCAGCTTGGTATTCGGAGAAAGTTCACCCCTCCACTTT. Its protein is CASSLVFGESSPLHF. The full variable domain, rest sourced from reference TRBV5-1 and TRBJ1-6, is KAGVTQTPRYLIKTRGQQVTLSCSPISGHRSVSWYQQTPGQGLQFLFEYFSETQRNKGNFPGRFSGRQFSNSRSEMNVSTLELGDSALYLCASSLVFGESSPLHFGNGTRLTVT.

This chain connects TRBV7-8 to TRBJ2-1; 10 nucleotides agree with TRBD2. The CDR3 length is 15 residues. V gave up 2 bases and J gave up 7 bases; unmatched junction bases: 5. Germline V gene sequence: CDR1 SGHVS, CDR2 FQNEAQ. CDR3 sequence reads: CASSLMVSGGNEQFF. CDR3 DNA: TGTGCCAGCAGCTTAATGGTTAGCGGGGGGAATGAGCAGTTCTTC.

This rearrangement joins TRBV6-5 to TRBJ1-1; D gene uncertain. V dropped 0 bases and J dropped 1 base, with 9 bases sitting between them. CDR3 length: 15 amino acids. The germline gives CDR1 MNHEY, CDR2 SVGAGI. The CDR3 is CASSYSLTANTEAFF. The CDR3 DNA reads TGTGCCAGCAGTTACTCTTTAACAGCGAACACTGAAGCTTTCTTT.

As to this clone: Other DNA sequences in this sample translate to the same CDR3. This chain uses TRBV7-3 with TRBJ2-1, with no clear D. The length of the CDR3 is 13 residues. Germline CDR1 and CDR2: SGHTA and FQGTGA. Trimming left V 1 base short and J 5 bases short, with 6 bases between. The CDR3 coding sequence is TGTGCCAGCAGCTTAAATCGGGACAATGAGCAGTTCTTC. It is translated as CASSLNRDNEQFF.

This clone was seen a few times. This chain uses TRBV20-1 with TRBJ2-1; D call uncertain. V was clipped by 3 bases and J by 8 bases, with 14 bases between them. Germline V CDR1 and CDR2: DFQATT, SNEGSKA (reference sequence). The CDR3 spans 13 residues. CDR3 region: CSASLMSRDEQFF. DNA for the CDR3: TGCAGTGCTAGTTTAATGAGTCGGGATGAGCAGTTCTTC.

V usage is TRBV5-1 and J usage is TRBJ2-2; D possibly corresponds to TRBD1 (6 bases). Trimming removed 4 bases at V and 2 bases at J, with 12 bases between. Germline CDR1 is SGHRS and CDR2 is YFSETQ. The CDR3 covers 15 residues. The CDR3 coding sequence is TGCGCCAGCAGCGTAGACAGGAGTAACACCGGGGAGCTGTTTTTT. Translation: CASSVDRSNTGELFF.

V usage is TRBV27 and J usage is TRBJ2-7; no firm D call. The CDR3 spans 13 residues. Germline values: CDR1 MNHEY, CDR2 SMNVEV (reference sequence). The V end lost 5 bases, the J end lost 6 bases, and 14 bases lay between the germline ends. The CDR3 protein is CASSPGFSFEQYF. The CDR3 DNA reads TGTGCCAGCAGTCCCGGATTCTCTTTCGAGCAGTACTTC.